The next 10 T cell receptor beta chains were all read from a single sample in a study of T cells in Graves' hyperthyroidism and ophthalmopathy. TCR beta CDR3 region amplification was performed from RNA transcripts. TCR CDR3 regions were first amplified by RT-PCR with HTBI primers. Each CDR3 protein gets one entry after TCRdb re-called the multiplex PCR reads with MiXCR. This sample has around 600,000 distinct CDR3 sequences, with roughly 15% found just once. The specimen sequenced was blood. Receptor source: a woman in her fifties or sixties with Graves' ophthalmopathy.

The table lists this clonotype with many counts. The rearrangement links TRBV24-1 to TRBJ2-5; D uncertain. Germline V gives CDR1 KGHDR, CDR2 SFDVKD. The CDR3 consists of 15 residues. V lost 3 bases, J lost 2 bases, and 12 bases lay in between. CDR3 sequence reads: CATSDPDTYQETQYF. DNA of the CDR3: TGTGCCACCAGTGATCCCGACACGTATCAAGAGACCCAGTACTTC.

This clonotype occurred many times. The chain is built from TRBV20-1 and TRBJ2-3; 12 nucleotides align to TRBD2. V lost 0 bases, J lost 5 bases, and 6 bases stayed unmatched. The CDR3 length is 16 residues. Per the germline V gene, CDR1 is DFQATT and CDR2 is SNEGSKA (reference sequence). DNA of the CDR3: TGCAGTGCTAGAGAACCGACTAGCGGGAGTAAAGATACGCAGTATTTT. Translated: CSAREPTSGSKDTQYF.

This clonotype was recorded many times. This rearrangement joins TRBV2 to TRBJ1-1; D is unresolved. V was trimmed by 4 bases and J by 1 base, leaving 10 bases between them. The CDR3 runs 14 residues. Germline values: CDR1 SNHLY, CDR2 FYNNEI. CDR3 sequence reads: CASSGLVGNTEAFF. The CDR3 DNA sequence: TGTGCCAGCAGTGGACTCGTGGGGAACACTGAAGCTTTCTTT.

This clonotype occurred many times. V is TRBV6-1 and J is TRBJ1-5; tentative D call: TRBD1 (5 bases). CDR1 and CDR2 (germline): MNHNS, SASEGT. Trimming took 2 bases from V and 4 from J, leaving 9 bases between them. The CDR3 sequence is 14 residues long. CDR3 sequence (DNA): TGTGCCAGCAGTGAACCGGGACGAAATCAGCCCCAGCATTTT. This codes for CASSEPGRNQPQHF.

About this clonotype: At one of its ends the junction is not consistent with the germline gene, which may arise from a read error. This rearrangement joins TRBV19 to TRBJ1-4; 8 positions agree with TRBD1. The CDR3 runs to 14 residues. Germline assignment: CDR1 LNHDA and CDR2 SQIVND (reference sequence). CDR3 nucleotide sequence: TGTGTCAGTAGTATTGCAGGGGGCGGTGAAAAACTGTTTTTT. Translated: CVSSIAGGGEKLFF.

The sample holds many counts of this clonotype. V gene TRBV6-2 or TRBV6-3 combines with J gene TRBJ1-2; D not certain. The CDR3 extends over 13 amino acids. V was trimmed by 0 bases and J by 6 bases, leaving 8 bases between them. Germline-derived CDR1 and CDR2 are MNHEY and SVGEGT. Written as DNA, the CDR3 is TGTGCCAGCAGTTACTCGGGGTTCGATGGCTACACCTTC. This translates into CASSYSGFDGYTF.

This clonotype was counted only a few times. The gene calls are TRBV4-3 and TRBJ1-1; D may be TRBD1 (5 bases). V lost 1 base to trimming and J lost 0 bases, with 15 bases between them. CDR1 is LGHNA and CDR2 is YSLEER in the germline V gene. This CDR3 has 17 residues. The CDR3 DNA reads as TGCGCCAGCAGCCAAGGTGCAGGGCCTCCTTTGAACACTGAAGCTTTCTTT. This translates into CASSQGAGPPLNTEAFF.

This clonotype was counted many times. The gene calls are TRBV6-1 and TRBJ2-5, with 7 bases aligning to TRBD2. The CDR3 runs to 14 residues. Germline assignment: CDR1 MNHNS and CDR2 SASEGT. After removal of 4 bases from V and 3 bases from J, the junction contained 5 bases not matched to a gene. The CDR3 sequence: CASSGLAEEETQYF. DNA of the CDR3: TGTGCCAGCAGTGGACTAGCAGAAGAAGAGACCCAGTACTTC.

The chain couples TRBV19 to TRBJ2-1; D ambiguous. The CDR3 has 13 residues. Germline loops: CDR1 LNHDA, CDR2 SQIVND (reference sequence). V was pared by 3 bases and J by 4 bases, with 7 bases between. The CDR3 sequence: CASSMGNYNEQFF. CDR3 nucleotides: TGTGCCAGTAGTATGGGCAATTACAATGAGCAGTTCTTC.

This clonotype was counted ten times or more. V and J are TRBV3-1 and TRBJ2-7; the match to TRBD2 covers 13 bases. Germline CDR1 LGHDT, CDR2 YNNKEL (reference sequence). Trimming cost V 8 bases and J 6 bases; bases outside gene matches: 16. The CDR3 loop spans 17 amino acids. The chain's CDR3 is CASLTTSGRRGPSEQYF. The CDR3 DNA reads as TGTGCCAGCCTAACGACTAGCGGGAGGCGTGGTCCAAGCGAGCAGTACTTC.